This paragraph reports one T cell receptor (beta chain). The antigen is undetermined. The record originates from a study of siplizumab effects on memory and regulatory T cells. Germline V gene lookup returns CDR1 SGHRS and CDR2 YFSETQ. The CDR3 runs 17 residues. V shed 0 bases and J shed 5 bases, with 18 bases lying between them. Repertoires were generated with immunoSEQ multiplex PCR, while TCRdb's copy carries only in-frame clones and drops some. The data show 100,000 or so clones, about 94% seen once. General study points: Memory cells that were CD4+ and unstimulated gave rise to alloreactive sequences, which siplizumab significantly reduced. Sequences below about 10^-5 frequency were poorly captured, limiting mapping of alloreactive clones.

The V call is TRBV5-1, the J call TRBJ2-1; unclear D gene. This sequence originates from a human donor in good health. What was sequenced was non-Treg CD4+ T cells sorted from blood. The CDR3 region is CASSLALLRPQDNEQFF. The CDR3, as DNA: TGCGCCAGCAGCTTGGCGCTACTTAGGCCCCAAGACAATGAGCAGTTCTTC. Filled out from reference TRBV5-1 and TRBJ2-1, the complete variable domain reads KAGVTQTPRYLIKTRGQQVTLSCSPISGHRSVSWYQQTPGQGLQFLFEYFSETQRNKGNFPGRFSGRQFSNSRSEMNVSTLELGDSALYLCASSLALLRPQDNEQFFGPGTRLTVL.